Detailed here is one T cell receptor beta chain. Its antigen is not identified. Single viable CD3+CD4+CD8-CD45RO+ cells were sorted as the memory CD4+ T cells. CMV serostatus came from serum IgG against pp150, pp28, p38, p52. This entry is derived from a study of memory CD4+ T cells and cytomegalovirus serostatus. Overall study context: Of the healthy Belgian adults, 8 to 10 were CMV seropositive and about 24 seronegative. Regarding the study as a whole: Median bootstrapped AUC for CMV status was about 0.95 originally, about 0.9 US-trained. About 40% of the roughly 150 known CMV-associated TCRbeta sequences appeared in CD4+ memory.

Sequencing was performed with immunoSEQ multiplex PCR; in TCRdb, only in-frame clones are kept and a portion is missing. The repertoire holds roughly 64,000 clones, with over 60% as singletons. The sample was memory CD4+ T cells from blood. This sequence originates from an adult in good health and CMV-seronegative.

CDR3 nucleotide sequence: TGTGCCAGCGAGGCGAACGCAGTGGGCGAGCAGTACTTC. Translated: CASEANAVGEQYF. The chain links TRBV2 to TRBJ2-7; D gene ambiguous. From germline, CDR1 is SNHLY and CDR2 FYNNEI. Trimming shortened V by 8 bases and J by 6 bases, and 17 bases separated the two germline ends. This CDR3 region has 13 residues.